The rows below give T cell receptor beta chains drawn from one sample of a study of OX40 agonist ivuxolimab in advanced cancers. The table came from immunoSEQ multiplex PCR; TCRdb's copy has only in-frame clones and leaves some out. The table lists nearly 50,000 clones, about 81% of them singletons, with around 7.1% in the top ten. The input for sequencing was CD4+ or CD8+ T cells sorted from blood, taken in a trial of the OX40 agonist ivuxolimab. Receptors originate from an adult with an advanced solid tumor such as melanoma, head and neck, liver or kidney cancer. Both conserved end residues are part of each CDR3. D genes are given only for firm matches. Where a row states a size, it is once, few, many or the class of an expanded clone; other rows omit it.

>TRBV10-3|-|TRBJ2-7|-
TGTGCCATCGGGGGGACCGCCGGTTACGAGCAGTACTTC
CAIGGTAGYEQYF
>TRBV5-6|-|TRBJ2-1|-
TGTGCCAGCAGCTCTCGGGGGGAGCAGTTCTTC
CASSSRGEQFF
>TRBV2|-|TRBJ2-1|TRBD2
TGTGCCAGCAGGGATCCCCCGGGACTAGCGGGAAATGAGCAGTTCTTC
CASRDPPGLAGNEQFF
>TRBV10-3|few|TRBJ2-5|TRBD1
TGTGCCATCAGCCGGGACAGGGCCTCCCAAGAGACCCAGTACTTC
CAISRDRASQETQYF
>TRBV9|-|TRBJ1-4|-
TGTGCCAGCAGCTCCGGGGCCGTAGGGGGTGAAAAACTGTTTTTT
CASSSGAVGGEKLFF
>TRBV30|-|TRBJ1-1|TRBD1
TGTGCCTGGAGCCGGACAGGAGACACTGAAGCTTTCTTT
CAWSRTGDTEAFF
>TRBV7-9|-|TRBJ2-7|-
TGTGCCAGCAGCTTAGCTTTACAGGGTGGCGAGCAGTACTTC
CASSLALQGGEQYF
>TRBV7-9|-|TRBJ1-2|-
TGTGCCAGCAGCTTCGAGGGGGTCTATGGCTACACCTTC
CASSFEGVYGYTF
>TRBV5-4|-|TRBJ2-7|TRBD2
TGTGCCAGCAGCCAAGGTATTAGCGGGAGAAGTAACGAGCAGTACTTC
CASSQGISGRSNEQYF
>TRBV30|-|TRBJ2-7|TRBD1
TGTGCCTGGAGTGCCCCTCCCGACAGGGGGCTCTCCTACGAGCAGTACTTC
CAWSAPPDRGLSYEQYF
>TRBV13|once|TRBJ2-1|TRBD2
TGTGCCAGCAGCCCCCTTGGCGGGACTAGCGTCGATGAGCAGTTCTTC
CASSPLGGTSVDEQFF
>TRBV5-5|-|TRBJ2-4|TRBD1
TGTGCCAGCAGCCCGGACAGGGTTGGAGCCAAAAACATTCAGTACTTC
CASSPDRVGAKNIQYF
>TRBV5-1|-|TRBJ1-1|TRBD1
TGCGCCAGCAGCTTGGAGATTTTTGAGGGGGCTACTGAAGCTTTCTTT
CASSLEIFEGATEAFF
>TRBV7-2|-|TRBJ2-7|-
TGTGCCAGCAGCCAAGATTTGAGCGGGTACTACGAGCAGTACTTC
CASSQDLSGYYEQYF
>TRBV11-2|-|TRBJ2-4|-
TGTGCCAGCAGCTTAGCGGGAGCGTCAAACATTCAGTACTTC
CASSLAGASNIQYF
>TRBV2|few|TRBJ2-5|-
TGTGCCAGCTCCTCCTCCAGGACAGACCAAGAGACCCAGTACTTC
CASSSSRTDQETQYF
>TRBV7-2|many|TRBJ1-2|-
TGTGCCAGCAGCCAAGACCCTGCCCATGGCTACACCTTC
CASSQDPAHGYTF
>TRBV29-1|-|TRBJ1-3|TRBD1
TGCAGCGTAGCGGGACAGGTCTCTGGAAACACCATATATTTT
CSVAGQVSGNTIYF
>TRBV10-3|-|TRBJ2-2|-
TGTGCCATCATTGCAGGGGACACCGGGGAGCTGTTTTTT
CAIIAGDTGELFF
>TRBV5-4|once|TRBJ2-7|-
TGTGCCAGCAGCTCCGCCGGGGGCGGGAGAGGGAACCACGAGCAGTACTTC
CASSSAGGGRGNHEQYF
>TRBV18|-|TRBJ2-1|-
TGTGCCAGCTCAGCTGGACTCTCCCAAAGGGTATACAATGAGCAGTTCTTC
CASSAGLSQRVYNEQFF
>TRBV10-1|-|TRBJ2-3|TRBD2
TGCGCCAGCAGTGAGCGTTTAGCGGGAACCGGAGGGGGCACAGATACGCAGTATTTT
CASSERLAGTGGGTDTQYF
>TRBV7-7|-|TRBJ2-3|TRBD1
TGTGCCAGCAGCCGACAGGGGGGCACAGATACGCAGTATTTT
CASSRQGGTDTQYF
>TRBV4-2|few|TRBJ2-2|TRBD2
TGTGCCAGCAGCCAAGCCTTAGCGGGAGGGAACACCGGGGAGCTGTTTTTT
CASSQALAGGNTGELFF
>TRBV18|-|TRBJ2-3|TRBD2
TGTGCCAGCTCGCGGGGGATTGACACAGATACGCAGTATTTT
CASSRGIDTDTQYF
>TRBV11-3|once|TRBJ2-1|TRBD2
TGTGCCAGCAGCTTAGATAGCGGGAGGGCCGTCAATGAGCAGTTCTTC
CASSLDSGRAVNEQFF
>TRBV30|-|TRBJ1-3|-
TGTGCCTGGGGGGCAGACCCTGGAAACACCATATATTTT
CAWGADPGNTIYF
>TRBV5-4|-|TRBJ2-7|-
TGTGCCAGCAGCCCACCCGGACAGACCTTTTACGAGCAGTACTTC
CASSPPGQTFYEQYF
>TRBV4-1|-|TRBJ1-5|-
TGCGCCAGCAGCCCCGGCGTGCGTAGCAATCAGCCCCAGCATTTT
CASSPGVRSNQPQHF
>TRBV5-1|-|TRBJ2-3|TRBD1
TGCGCCAGCAGCTTTGGTCGACAGGGAATGACAGATACGCAGTATTTT
CASSFGRQGMTDTQYF
>TRBV30|-|TRBJ1-5|TRBD1
TGTGCCTGGAGTGTAAGGGGACAGGGGATTATGTATAGCAATCAGCCCCAGCATTTT
CAWSVRGQGIMYSNQPQHF
>TRBV2|once|TRBJ2-7|-
TGTGCCAGCAGTGAGAACAGGCACTACGAGCAGTACTTC
CASSENRHYEQYF
>TRBV23-1|-|TRBJ2-7|-
TGCGCCACCTACCCGTGGGGGACCCACACTCTCTCCTACGAGCAGTACTTC
CATYPWGTHTLSYEQYF
>TRBV5-1|once|TRBJ2-3|-
TGCGCCAGCAGCGTTAGCGATTCGACAGATACGCAGTATTTT
CASSVSDSTDTQYF
>TRBV27|-|TRBJ1-1|-
TGTGCCAGCAGTTTATCCCCGACAATGAACACTGAAGCTTTCTTT
CASSLSPTMNTEAFF
>TRBV9|-|TRBJ2-7|-
TGTGCCAGCAGCGTTGGAGACCTACTCTACGAGCAGTACTTC
CASSVGDLLYEQYF
>TRBV7-9|once|TRBJ2-1|-
TGTGCCAGCAGCCCCCTCGGGGCGGGATCCCACGAGCAGTTCTTC
CASSPLGAGSHEQFF
>TRBV2|-|TRBJ2-7|TRBD2
TGTGCCAGCAGAGGACTAGCGGGAGGGTACGAGCAGTACTTC
CASRGLAGGYEQYF
>TRBV29-1|-|TRBJ2-7|TRBD1
TGCAGCGCCCGCGGCGACGGGACAGGCAACTCCTACGAGCAGTACTTC
CSARGDGTGNSYEQYF
>TRBV4-2|few|TRBJ2-7|-
TGTGCCAGCAGCCAAGAAGTCGGCCTTCCTAGCGAGCAGTACTTC
CASSQEVGLPSEQYF
>TRBV9|few|TRBJ1-5|-
TGTGCCAGCAGCGTAGTGGGGAGTAGCAATCAGCCCCAGCATTTT
CASSVVGSSNQPQHF
>TRBV11-2|-|TRBJ2-3|-
TGTGCCAGCAGCTTACAAGGTGGCGGGTATTCTAGCACAGATACGCAGTATTTT
CASSLQGGGYSSTDTQYF
>TRBV7-9|few|TRBJ2-1|-
TGTGCCAGCAGCTTCCCCAGTAGCGGCTACTCCTACAATGAGCAGTTCTTC
CASSFPSSGYSYNEQFF